The 20 T cell receptor beta chains in this list originate from one sample, sequenced in a study of blood T cell repertoires in COVID-19 (dated by TCRdb to the early 2020s). The library was obtained by the immunoSEQ multiplex PCR assay. What TCRdb holds here is the immuneACCESS table cut down to in-frame rearrangements. Part of the clones is not present; checked against another copy, under half of the missing clones reflect an unresolved V gene, and the others are unexplained. This sample has 200,000 to 300,000 clones in its table, and 70% to 85% of those were observed once. Over 2% of the sample is in the top ten clones. Sequencing used peripheral blood. The receptor source for this set is a man aged 40-49 years who had recovered from COVID-19.

This clone has a handful of counts. V usage is TRBV9 and J usage is TRBJ1-6, with D possibly matching TRBD1 (6 bases). CDR1 SGDLS and CDR2 YYNGEE come from the germline V gene. V lost 0 bases and J 8 bases, leaving 15 bases between the germline ends. The CDR3 runs 16 residues. CDR3 region: CASSVEGGRRDSPLHF. Here the CDR3 DNA reads TGTGCCAGCAGCGTAGAGGGGGGGAGGAGGGATTCACCCCTCCACTTT.

This chain uses TRBV4-3 with TRBJ2-3; TRBD1 might be the D (6 bases). V was shortened by 0 bases and J by 0 bases, with 10 bases between the two germline ends. The CDR3 consists of 16 residues. Germline V gene sequence: CDR1 LGHNA, CDR2 YSLEER. The chain's CDR3 is CASSQDWGRSTDTQYF. The CDR3, as DNA: TGCGCCAGCAGCCAAGATTGGGGGCGTAGCACAGATACGCAGTATTTT.

The rearrangement links TRBV6-5 to TRBJ2-7, with D tentatively TRBD2 (6 bases). Germline V lookup: CDR1 MNHEY, CDR2 SVGAGI. The CDR3 has 15 amino acids. The V end was cut by 0 bases, the J end by 3 bases, with 12 bases between. The CDR3, as DNA: TGTGCCAGCAGTTACTCGGCGGGACCAGGCTACGAGCAGTACTTC. Translating gives CASSYSAGPGYEQYF.

CDR3: CASSFLRDIGNTEAFF. The CDR3 coding sequence is TGTGCCAGCAGTTTCCTCCGGGACATCGGCAACACTGAAGCTTTCTTT. The chain has TRBV27 and TRBJ1-1; maybe TRBD1 (6 bases). Trimming took off 3 bases at V and 2 bases at J, with 16 bases between the two ends. CDR1 is MNHEY and CDR2 is SMNVEV in the germline V gene (reference sequence). The CDR3 consists of 16 residues.

The V and J genes are TRBV12-5 and TRBJ2-2; possible D gene TRBD1, 5 bases. The CDR3 has 15 residues. CDR1 and CDR2 (germline): LGHNT, FRNRAP. With 6 bases removed from V and 0 bases from J, the gap between germline ends came to 11 bases. CDR3 protein: CASGQQGPNTGELFF. CDR3 sequence (DNA): TGTGCTAGTGGCCAGCAGGGCCCGAACACCGGGGAGCTGTTTTTT.

The chain combines TRBV6-2 or TRBV6-3 with TRBJ2-1; 9 bases are a match to TRBD2. The CDR3 is 19 residues long. Germline V lookup: CDR1 MNHEY, CDR2 SVGEGT. The trim removed 2 bases at V and 7 bases at J, leaving 18 bases unmatched. The CDR3 sequence: CASSYIPGLAGGGGNEQFF. DNA for the CDR3: TGTGCCAGCAGTTACATACCGGGACTAGCAGGAGGAGGTGGGAATGAGCAGTTCTTC.

This sequence joins TRBV25-1 and TRBJ2-7; 7 nucleotides match TRBD1. Germline CDR1 is MGHDK and CDR2 is SYGVNS. The trim removed 4 bases at V and 1 base at J, leaving 7 bases unmatched. The CDR3 spans 15 residues. CDR3 residues: CASSGYRGQSYEQYF. CDR3 sequence (DNA): TGTGCCAGCAGTGGGTACAGGGGACAGTCCTACGAGCAGTACTTC.

The sample holds a few counts of this clone. The CDR3 sequence is CASSGGENTEAFF. The DNA of the CDR3 is TGTGCCAGCTCCGGAGGGGAGAACACTGAAGCTTTCTTT. This chain connects TRBV7-2 to TRBJ1-1; TRBD1 is a possible D gene (5 bases). Germline V CDR1 and CDR2: SGHTA, FQGNSA. V was clipped by 8 bases and J by 1 base, with 11 bases between them. The CDR3 is made up of 13 amino acids.

The V gene is TRBV10-3, the J gene TRBJ1-1; possibly TRBD1 for D (5 bases). Trimming stripped 2 bases from V and 4 bases from J, with 11 bases between. The germline CDR1 and CDR2 sequences are ENHRY and SYGVKD. CDR3 length equals 14 residues. CDR3 in amino acids: CAISEQGGGTEAFF. The CDR3 DNA sequence: TGTGCCATCAGTGAGCAGGGCGGTGGCACTGAAGCTTTCTTT.

The chain recombines TRBV6-8 with TRBJ2-3, with 7 nucleotides matching TRBD2. Germline V gene sequence: CDR1 MNHGY, CDR2 SAAAGT. V dropped 9 bases and J dropped 3; count of bases not matched to a gene: 6. This CDR3 spans 13 amino acids. The CDR3 protein is CARTGGGTDTQYF. The CDR3 bases are TGTGCCAGAACGGGGGGTGGGACAGATACGCAGTATTTT.

This clone was seen a few times. The chain is built from TRBV6-1 and TRBJ1-1, with D perhaps matching TRBD1 (5 bases). V shed 2 bases and J shed 4 bases, with 17 bases lying between them. The germline V gene has CDR1 MNHNS and CDR2 SASEGT. The CDR3 covers 16 residues. The CDR3 region is CASSETTGQWSTEAFF. CDR3 in DNA: TGTGCCAGCAGTGAAACCACCGGACAATGGAGCACTGAAGCTTTCTTT.

V gene TRBV5-1 combines with J gene TRBJ2-6; 7 bases map to TRBD2. This CDR3 is 17 amino acids long. V shed 0 bases and J 0 bases; nucleotides not matched to a gene: 3. Germline values: CDR1 SGHRS, CDR2 YFSETQ. CDR3 nucleotide sequence: TGCGCCAGCAGCTTGGCTAGCGGCAGCTCTGGGGCCAACGTCCTGACTTTC. Its protein is CASSLASGSSGANVLTF.

The rearrangement joins TRBV6-1 to TRBJ2-5; D not certain. V was pared by 4 bases and J by 1 base, with 13 bases between. CDR1 and CDR2 (germline): MNHNS, SASEGT. The CDR3 runs 15 residues. The CDR3 loop reads CASSGAATGQETQYF. CDR3 bases: TGTGCCAGCAGTGGAGCAGCGACGGGCCAAGAGACCCAGTACTTC.

This chain uses TRBV5-1 with TRBJ1-6; TRBD1 might be the D (6 bases). Trimming left V 0 bases short and J 10 bases short, with 11 bases between. CDR1 SGHRS and CDR2 YFSETQ come from the germline V gene. The CDR3 spans 14 residues. The CDR3 DNA reads as TGCGCCAGCAGCTTGGCGACAAGGGGGTCACCCCTCCACTTT. Translated: CASSLATRGSPLHF.

The CDR3 DNA follows: TGCGCCAGCAGCTTTGGGACTAGCGGGGGTCCTAGCACAGATACGCAGTATTTT. This gives the protein CASSFGTSGGPSTDTQYF. The J gene is TRBJ2-3, the V gene TRBV5-1; 14 positions match TRBD2. The V and J ends lost 2 bases and 0 bases, in that order; junction bases with no gene match: 5. This CDR3 is 18 amino acids long. In germline, CDR1 is SGHRS, CDR2 YFSETQ.

This clone was seen a few times. This sequence joins TRBV19 and TRBJ1-2; maybe TRBD1 (6 bases). The CDR3 is 14 residues long. V lost 5 bases and J lost 2, with 12 bases in between. From germline, CDR1 is LNHDA and CDR2 SQIVND (reference sequence). This CDR3 is CASSWGTLNYGYTF. For the CDR3, the DNA is TGTGCCAGTAGTTGGGGGACATTGAACTATGGCTACACCTTC.

This chain joins TRBV6-2 or TRBV6-3 and TRBJ2-2; D is tentatively TRBD1 or TRBD2 (7 bases each). Trimming cost V 6 bases and J 0 bases, with 11 bases left between them. The CDR3 has 15 amino acids. Germline V gene data show CDR1 as MNHEY and CDR2 as SVGEGT. The CDR3 coding sequence is TGTGCCAGCAGCCCAGGGGGGGCGAACACCGGGGAGCTGTTTTTT. Its translation is CASSPGGANTGELFF.

This clone was observed a single time. V and J are TRBV7-9 and TRBJ1-5; 8 bases agree with TRBD1. CDR3 size: 17 residues. The ends lost 1 base at V and 3 bases at J; junction bases unmatched: 8. Germline V CDR1 and CDR2: SEHNR, FQNEAQ (reference sequence). The CDR3 protein is CASSLDSATGDNQPQHF. Here the CDR3 DNA reads TGTGCCAGCAGCTTAGATTCGGCGACAGGGGACAATCAGCCCCAGCATTTT.

The chain couples TRBV9 to TRBJ2-2, with D maybe TRBD2 (6 bases). Germline V gene lookup returns CDR1 SGDLS and CDR2 YYNGEE. Trimming cost V 0 bases and J 5 bases, with 11 bases left between them. This CDR3 comprises 15 residues. The CDR3 region has the DNA TGTGCCAGCAGCGTAGGCGCTAGCGTTACCGGGGAGCTGTTTTTT. Translating it yields CASSVGASVTGELFF.

The chain has TRBV19 and TRBJ1-1, with a weak D call TRBD1 (5 bases). Germline CDR1 LNHDA, CDR2 SQIVND (reference sequence). V dropped 7 bases and J dropped 7 bases, with 19 bases sitting between them. The CDR3 has 14 amino acids. The CDR3 DNA sequence: TGTGCCAGTACCAAAGGGGCAGGGATGAGTGAAGCTTTCTTT. Translated: CASTKGAGMSEAFF.